The 18 T cell receptor beta chains in this list originate from one sample, sequenced in a study of cytomegalovirus exposure and HLA in healthy donors. PCR employed 60 Vbeta and 13 Jbeta primers. Sequencing used immunoSEQ multiplex PCR; TCRdb keeps in-frame clones, though not all of them. The repertoire holds 100,000 to 150,000 clones, about 80% seen once, with about 9.1% in the top ten. The sample was PBMCs. The source of these receptors is a woman in her forties or fifties in good health and CMV-seropositive.

This clone was counted once. CDR3 region: CASSLGLAGVGETQYF. Here the CDR3 DNA reads TGTGCCAGCTCACTGGGACTAGCGGGAGTAGGAGAGACCCAGTACTTC. The chain links TRBV18 to TRBJ2-5, with TRBD2 matching over 14 bases. J lost 4 bases, V lost 4 bases, and 5 bases had no gene match. Germline V gives CDR1 KGHSH, CDR2 LQKENI. CDR3 length equals 16 residues.

This clone was seen only a few times. CDR3 nucleotides: TGTGCCAGCAGTGAAGTAGGGAGCGGCACTGAAGCTTTCTTT. This sequence encodes CASSEVGSGTEAFF. The J gene is TRBJ1-1, the V gene TRBV6-1; D remains ambiguous. The CDR3 is 14 residues long. CDR1 MNHNS and CDR2 SASEGT come from the germline V gene. The V and J ends lost 1 base and 4 bases respectively, with 10 bases between them.

The gene calls are TRBV4-1 and TRBJ1-1, with D hard to call. The CDR3 runs to 16 residues. The V and J ends lost 4 bases and 1 base respectively, with 16 bases between them. Germline loops: CDR1 MGHRA, CDR2 YSYEKL. Written as DNA, the CDR3 is TGCGCCAGCAGCCCCCTAGGAGTGAGTAAGAACACTGAAGCTTTCTTT. Protein product: CASSPLGVSKNTEAFF.

This clone was recorded a few times. The CDR3 spells CAIDEPGSTYEQYF. CDR3 nucleotides: TGTGCCATCGACGAGCCCGGGTCTACCTACGAGCAGTACTTC. The V gene is TRBV10-3, the J gene TRBJ2-7, with unresolved D. The CDR3 consists of 14 residues. V was cut by 8 bases and J by 2 bases, with 16 bases left in between. Germline loops: CDR1 ENHRY, CDR2 SYGVKD.

This clone was seen a handful of times. The V call is TRBV19, the J call TRBJ2-7, with D possibly being TRBD2 (5 bases). CDR3 size: 15 residues. V lost 6 bases to trimming and J lost 7 bases, with 22 bases between them. CDR1 is LNHDA and CDR2 is SQIVND in the germline V gene (reference sequence). Here the CDR3 reads CASRSSSGNLGEQYF. The DNA of the CDR3 is TGTGCCAGTAGGTCTTCGAGCGGAAACCTGGGTGAGCAGTACTTC.

CDR3 region: CASSGTSNQPQHF. CDR3 DNA sequence: TGTGCCAGCAGTGGGACTTCCAATCAGCCCCAGCATTTT. J is TRBJ1-5 and V is TRBV6-1, with D hard to call. The V and J ends lost 4 bases and 3 bases respectively, with 7 bases between them. Germline lookup yields CDR1 MNHNS and CDR2 SASEGT. This CDR3 has 13 residues.

This chain joins TRBV7-3 and TRBJ2-1, with D maybe TRBD2 (6 bases). The CDR3 totals 15 residues. Trimming pared 6 bases from V and 0 bases from J, leaving 12 bases between. Germline V lookup: CDR1 SGHTA, CDR2 FQGTGA. CDR3: CASSLAASSYNEQFF. The CDR3 DNA sequence: TGTGCCAGCAGTTTAGCGGCAAGCTCCTACAATGAGCAGTTCTTC.

The CDR3 DNA follows: TGTGCCAGCAGTTGGAAGGAGGGAGAGACCCAGTACTTC. It translates to CASSWKEGETQYF. J is TRBJ2-5 and V is TRBV2; possible D gene TRBD2, 6 bases. V lost 5 bases and J 4 bases, leaving 11 bases between the germline ends. The CDR3 is made up of 13 amino acids. The germline CDR1 and CDR2 sequences are SNHLY and FYNNEI.

Comment on this clone: This sample also contains other DNA sequences that code for the same CDR3. The chain uses TRBV9 and TRBJ2-3; D is possibly TRBD2 (5 bases). Germline V gene sequence: CDR1 SGDLS, CDR2 YYNGEE. V shed 1 base and J shed 0 bases, with 6 bases lying between them. The CDR3 has 14 residues. CDR3: CASSVSGSTDTQYF. CDR3 sequence (DNA): TGTGCCAGCAGCGTAAGCGGTAGCACAGATACGCAGTATTTT.

This chain uses TRBV5-6 with TRBJ1-2; D is ambiguous. This CDR3 region has 14 residues. Germline lookup yields CDR1 SGHDT and CDR2 YYEEEE. Trimming took off 0 bases at V and 4 bases at J, with 10 bases between the two ends. CDR3 amino acids: CASSLGSYIYGYTF. CDR3 nucleotide sequence: TGTGCCAGCAGCTTGGGGAGTTATATCTATGGCTACACCTTC.

V usage is TRBV10-3 and J usage is TRBJ1-5; 8 bases line up with TRBD1. CDR3 length equals 15 residues. CDR1 is ENHRY and CDR2 is SYGVKD in the germline V gene. The V segment lost 4 bases and the J segment 0 bases; nucleotides outside the gene matches: 2. The CDR3 loop is CAISGTGNSNQPQHF. In DNA, the CDR3 is TGTGCCATCAGTGGGACAGGGAATAGCAATCAGCCCCAGCATTTT.

The chain uses TRBV5-1 and TRBJ2-5; D remains unclear. V was clipped by 2 bases and J by 0 bases, with 5 bases between them. Germline V gene lookup returns CDR1 SGHRS and CDR2 YFSETQ. The CDR3 is made up of 13 amino acids. CDR3 bases: TGCGCCAGCAGCTTTCTAAACCAAGAGACCCAGTACTTC. Protein product: CASSFLNQETQYF.

The chain uses TRBV18 and TRBJ1-1, with 7 nucleotides matching TRBD1. The CDR3 has 15 amino acids. The ends lost 3 bases at V and 5 bases at J; junction bases unmatched: 9. Germline CDR1 and CDR2: KGHSH and LQKENI. The CDR3 region is CASSPLDRVETEAFF. The CDR3 DNA follows: TGTGCCAGCTCACCTCTCGACAGGGTCGAAACTGAAGCTTTCTTT.

The chain recombines TRBV25-1 with TRBJ2-1; D is possibly TRBD2 (5 bases). The CDR3 has 14 amino acids. Trimming took off 4 bases at V and 7 bases at J, with 14 bases between the two ends. CDR1 is MGHDK, CDR2 SYGVNS, per germline. This chain's CDR3 is CASSGGVVLNEQFF. CDR3 nucleotides: TGTGCCAGCAGTGGGGGAGTAGTCCTTAATGAGCAGTTCTTC.

The CDR3 spells CASSQPKPEPDTQYF. The CDR3 nucleotides read TGCGCCAGCAGCCAGCCCAAACCCGAGCCAGATACGCAGTATTTT. The chain recombines TRBV4-3 with TRBJ2-3; D is undetermined. V was trimmed by 3 bases and J by 4 bases, leaving 14 bases between them. The germline V gene has CDR1 LGHNA and CDR2 YSLEER. The CDR3 has 15 residues.

The V and J genes are TRBV6-1 and TRBJ2-7; 8 bases line up with TRBD2. After removal of 3 bases from V and 6 bases from J, the junction contained 16 bases not matched to a gene. The CDR3 has 17 residues. The V gene's germline CDR1 is MNHNS and CDR2 SASEGT. The CDR3 here is CASSDLGRGIAGREQYF. CDR3 DNA: TGTGCCAGCAGTGATTTGGGCCGGGGAATAGCGGGGCGCGAGCAGTACTTC.

This clone appeared a single time. V and J are TRBV5-4 and TRBJ2-1; a possible D gene is TRBD2 (7 bases). This CDR3 region has 16 residues. The germline V gene encodes CDR1 SGHNT and CDR2 YYREEE (reference sequence). V gave up 4 bases and J gave up 1 base, with 15 bases separating them. CDR3 in DNA: TGTGCCAGCAGCGTAGGGGGGGGCAATTCCTACAATGAGCAGTTCTTC. Protein sequence: CASSVGGGNSYNEQFF.

This chain links TRBV5-4 with TRBJ2-3; 7 bases are shared with TRBD2. Germline V gene lookup returns CDR1 SGHNT and CDR2 YYREEE (reference sequence). The V gene end was trimmed by 0 bases and the J gene end by 0 bases; junction bases not matched to a gene: 4. CDR3 length equals 16 residues. The CDR3 region is CASSLGRRGSTDTQYF. CDR3 DNA sequence: TGTGCCAGCAGCTTGGGAAGGCGGGGGAGCACAGATACGCAGTATTTT.